This T cell receptor beta chain is from a study of regulatory T cells in long-lasting Graves disease. Study-wide background: Graves' disease counted as persistent after over 5 years of antithyroid drugs with positive TSH receptor antibodies.

Study outcomes and limitations: A greater number of public clonotypes (around 3,000) was shared by persistent patients than by new patients (roughly 880). Newly diagnosed disease favored TRBV20-1 and TRBJ2-1 over persistent disease.

The TCR beta library used iRepertoire HTBI primers with Arm-PCR amplification of CDR3. MiXCR, applied by TCRdb to the multiplex PCR reads, yields one record per CDR3 protein. The sample carries about 290,000 distinct CDR3 sequences, around a fifth recorded once. The ends were cut back, 2 bases at V and 7 bases at J, with 9 bases in the middle. Germline assignment: CDR1 MNHEY and CDR2 SMNVEV (reference sequence). This CDR3 contains 13 residues. With respect to this clonotype: Its cognate antigen is unknown.

Stated time point: persistent/refractory GD, antithyroid drugs over 5 years with positive TRAb. RNA extracted from PBMCs served as the sequencing template. Peripheral blood, 7 to 9.5 milliliters of it, was drawn into EDTA tubes. This clonotype was obtained from a female donor with Graves disease. This chain connects TRBV27 to TRBJ2-1; no reliable D call. Here the sequenced sample was peripheral blood mononuclear cells (PBMCs), taken when the disease was refractory, from a patient treated with antithyroid drugs. For the CDR3, the DNA is TGTGCCAGCAGTTTAGAGGCCCAGAATGAGCAGTTCTTC. Its translation: CASSLEAQNEQFF.